Below, 27 T cell receptor beta chains from the same sample are listed, as sequenced in a study of CD4+ T cells in melanoma. Produced via immunoSEQ multiplex PCR; TCRdb's table is partial and in-frame only. The sample has some 13,000 clones, 68% seen once; the top ten hold 15% to 20%. The material sequenced was cells from a culture (not recorded whether cultured in vitro). The receptors shown here come from a human donor with melanoma.

This chain joins TRBV2 and TRBJ2-1; no clear D gene. CDR3 size: 12 residues. CDR1 SNHLY and CDR2 FYNNEI come from the germline V gene. V lost 4 bases and J 7 bases, leaving 8 bases between the germline ends. CDR3 protein: CASSVAGNEQFF. CDR3 nucleotide sequence: TGTGCCAGCAGTGTTGCAGGAAATGAGCAGTTCTTC.

This clone was seen only a few times. V is TRBV6-5 and J is TRBJ1-1; D gene uncertain. Germline V CDR1 and CDR2: MNHEY, SVGAGI. V lost 4 bases and J 1 base, leaving 10 bases between the germline ends. The CDR3 consists of 14 residues. In DNA form, the CDR3 reads TGTGCCAGCAGTTCGGTGGGCTCGAACACTGAAGCTTTCTTT. Translated: CASSSVGSNTEAFF.

The chain links TRBV5-4 to TRBJ1-4; no clear D gene. The V end lost 0 bases, the J end lost 8 bases, and 14 bases lay between the germline ends. CDR1 and CDR2 (germline): SGHNT, YYREEE (reference sequence). The CDR3 has 15 residues. CDR3 amino acids: CASSLGGQAREKLFF. The CDR3 region has the DNA TGTGCCAGCAGCTTGGGTGGGCAGGCCCGGGAAAAACTGTTTTTT.

The genes are TRBV18 and TRBJ1-3; no firm D call. The CDR3 contains 16 residues. V was clipped by 3 bases and J by 1 base, with 13 bases between them. Germline V gene sequence: CDR1 KGHSH, CDR2 LQKENI. CDR3 amino acids: CASSPEGAFSGNTIYF. The CDR3, as DNA: TGTGCCAGCTCACCTGAGGGCGCTTTTTCTGGAAACACCATATATTTT.

V is TRBV9 and J is TRBJ1-4; no reliable D call. Trimming took 3 bases from V and 4 from J, leaving 13 bases between them. The CDR3 extends over 15 amino acids. The germline gives CDR1 SGDLS, CDR2 YYNGEE. The CDR3 DNA is TGTGCCAGCAGCGCGCAGGAGGGCGGTAATGAAAAACTGTTTTTT. The encoded protein is CASSAQEGGNEKLFF.

This clone appeared a few times. The rearrangement links TRBV5-1 to TRBJ2-7; D possibly uses TRBD1 or TRBD2 (5 bases each). CDR3 length: 15 amino acids. The V gene lost 7 bases and the J gene lost 2 bases, with 19 bases spanning the gap. Looked up from germline, CDR1 is SGHRS and CDR2 is YFSETQ. For the CDR3, the DNA is TGCGCCAGCGGGTCGGGGCTGGGGAATCCCTACGAGCAGTACTTC. Translating it yields CASGSGLGNPYEQYF.

This clone was counted only a few times. The chain couples TRBV4-2 to TRBJ2-5; 8 bases line up with TRBD1. Germline-derived CDR1 and CDR2 are LGHNA and YNFKEQ. This CDR3 region has 15 residues. The V and J ends lost 4 bases and 5 bases, in that order; junction bases with no gene match: 9. CDR3 bases: TGTGCCAGCAGCCTACAGGGGGGAACCGGGGAGACCCAGTACTTC. Protein: CASSLQGGTGETQYF.

The V call is TRBV5-1, the J call TRBJ1-1, with D possibly matching TRBD1 (5 bases). V gave up 1 base and J gave up 6 bases, with 13 bases separating them. CDR3 size: 14 residues. Germline V CDR1 and CDR2: SGHRS, YFSETQ. CDR3: CASSLQGDGSEAFF. The CDR3 DNA is TGCGCCAGCAGCTTGCAAGGGGACGGCTCTGAAGCTTTCTTT.

This clone was detected once. The CDR3 sequence is CASRRNRGRTEAFF. As DNA, the CDR3 is TGTGCCAGCAGACGAAACAGGGGACGGACTGAAGCTTTCTTT. The V gene is TRBV6-5, the J gene TRBJ1-1; 7 nucleotides align to TRBD1. There are 14 residues in the CDR3. In germline, CDR1 is MNHEY, CDR2 SVGAGI. The J segment lost 5 bases and the V segment lost 6 bases, leaving 9 bases of the junction unmatched.

CDR3 coding DNA: TGTGCCAGCACCTTTGAAGTAATGAGCGGGGTGACCCAGTACTTC. This codes for CASTFEVMSGVTQYF. The chain couples TRBV5-8 to TRBJ2-5; 7 positions match TRBD2. The CDR3 totals 15 residues. Germline assignment: CDR1 SGHTS and CDR2 YDEGEE. V lost 6 bases and J lost 7; bases outside the gene matches: 15.

This chain joins TRBV5-1 and TRBJ2-5, with 9 positions matching TRBD2. With V trimmed by 6 bases and J by 3 bases, 6 bases remained unmatched. CDR1 is SGHRS, CDR2 YFSETQ, per germline. The CDR3 is made up of 14 amino acids. CDR3 nucleotides: TGCGCCAGCACTGAAATAGCGGGGGAAGAGACCCAGTACTTC. It encodes CASTEIAGEETQYF.

This clone has more than one count but fewer than ten. The rearrangement joins TRBV5-1 to TRBJ2-5; 7 positions match TRBD1. There are 14 residues in the CDR3. V shed 4 bases, J shed 4 bases, and the junction held 7 bases outside the gene matches. Per the germline V gene, CDR1 is SGHRS and CDR2 is YFSETQ. This CDR3 reads CASSTGQQGETQYF. CDR3 bases: TGCGCCAGCAGCACGGGACAGCAGGGAGAGACCCAGTACTTC.

This clone occurred a few times. The chain is built from TRBV6-5 and TRBJ2-7; a weak D match, TRBD1 (6 bases). Germline loops: CDR1 MNHEY, CDR2 SVGAGI. CDR3 length: 14 amino acids. Trimming left V 5 bases short and J 2 bases short, with 13 bases between. CDR3 DNA: TGTGCCAGCAGTCGGGGACCAGGGGCCTACGAGCAGTACTTC. Encoded protein: CASSRGPGAYEQYF.

The CDR3, as DNA: TGTGCCAGTAGCATTACAGGGCTTGGGGAAAAACTGTTTTTT. Residues: CASSITGLGEKLFF. The rearrangement joins TRBV19 to TRBJ1-4; possible D gene TRBD1, 6 bases. Trimming took off 6 bases at V and 8 bases at J, with 16 bases between the two ends. There are 14 residues in the CDR3. Germline V gives CDR1 LNHDA, CDR2 SQIVND (reference sequence).

This clone was seen a handful of times. The V gene is TRBV5-8, the J gene TRBJ1-2, with D perhaps TRBD1 (5 bases). The CDR3 has 16 amino acids. V was shortened by 4 bases and J by 0 bases, with 16 bases between the two germline ends. Germline CDR1 SGHTS, CDR2 YDEGEE. CDR3 DNA: TGTGCCAGCAGCCTAATAGGGACGGCATCTAACTATGGCTACACCTTC. Translation gives CASSLIGTASNYGYTF. Based on the CDR3 plus reference TRBV5-8 and TRBJ1-2, the full variable domain is EAGVTQSPTHLIKTRGQQATLRCSPISGHTSVYWYQQALGLGLQFLLWYDEGEERNRGNFPPRFSGRQFPNYSSELNVNALELEDSALYLCASSLIGTASNYGYTFGSGTRLTVV.

V and J are TRBV9 and TRBJ1-3; D possibly corresponds to TRBD1 (6 bases). The CDR3 sequence is 17 residues long. Trimming cost V 4 bases and J 4 bases, with 21 bases left between them. The V gene's germline CDR1 is SGDLS and CDR2 YYNGEE. CDR3 sequence reads: CASSTSTGKGSGNTIYF. DNA of the CDR3: TGTGCCAGCAGCACCTCGACAGGCAAGGGATCAGGAAACACCATATATTTT. The full variable domain, rest sourced from reference TRBV9 and TRBJ1-3, is DSGVTQTPKHLITATGQRVTLRCSPRSGDLSVYWYQQSLDQGLQFLIQYYNGEERAKGNILERFSAQQFPDLHSELNLSSLELGDSALYFCASSTSTGKGSGNTIYFGEGSWLTVV.

About this clone: One junction end disagrees with the germline gene, perhaps due to a read error. This chain joins TRBV11-2 and TRBJ2-7, with D possibly being TRBD1 (6 bases). Per the germline V gene, CDR1 is SGHAT and CDR2 is FQNNGV. The CDR3 has 12 residues. The CDR3 DNA reads as TGTGCCAGCAGCTTAGAGGGCAGGGGCAACAACTTC. It encodes CASSLEGRGNNF.

This chain joins TRBV6-5 and TRBJ1-2; a weak D match, TRBD1 (5 bases). Germline CDR1 is MNHEY and CDR2 is SVGAGI. V was shortened by 6 bases and J by 3 bases, with 11 bases between the two germline ends. CDR3 length: 13 residues. The CDR3 region has the DNA TGTGCCAGCAGGAGAACAGGATACTATGGCTACACCTTC. Its protein is CASRRTGYYGYTF.

In DNA, the CDR3 is TGCGCCAGCAGCCAGTGGCCCTCGGGGGAAGCGGGGGGGCGAGGGGCCAACGTCCTGACTTTC. Translating gives CASSQWPSGEAGGRGANVLTF. The gene calls are TRBV4-1 and TRBJ2-6; 10 positions match TRBD2. V dropped 3 bases and J dropped 4; count of bases not matched to a gene: 18. The CDR3 extends over 21 amino acids. Germline lookup yields CDR1 MGHRA and CDR2 YSYEKL.

The chain recombines TRBV4-1 with TRBJ1-4, with no clear D. This CDR3 contains 16 residues. V lost 4 bases and J 3 bases, leaving 15 bases between the germline ends. In germline, CDR1 is MGHRA, CDR2 YSYEKL. CDR3 region: CASSRNQQSPNEKLFF. The DNA for the CDR3 is TGCGCCAGCAGCCGAAATCAACAGTCCCCTAATGAAAAACTGTTTTTT.

The chain uses TRBV5-1 and TRBJ1-1; 7 positions agree with TRBD1. Trimming removed 0 bases from V and 5 bases from J; junction bases left unmatched: 4. CDR1 is SGHRS, CDR2 YFSETQ, per germline. CDR3 length equals 14 residues. The CDR3 DNA reads as TGCGCCAGCAGCTTGGAACAGGGGATGACTGAAGCTTTCTTT. This sequence encodes CASSLEQGMTEAFF.

This chain links TRBV11-3 with TRBJ2-1; 13 nucleotides agree with TRBD2. Trimming cost V 0 bases and J 8 bases; bases outside gene matches: 4. This CDR3 has 16 residues. Germline CDR1 reads SGHNT; CDR2 reads YENEEA. CDR3 nucleotide sequence: TGTGCCAGCAGCTTAGACAAGACTAGCGGGGGGTATGAGCAGTTCTTC. Protein product: CASSLDKTSGGYEQFF.

The chain is built from TRBV4-2 and TRBJ2-6, with a weak D call TRBD1 (6 bases). Germline V gives CDR1 LGHNA, CDR2 YNFKEQ. This CDR3 comprises 17 residues. Trimming cost V 1 base and J 1 base, with 11 bases left between them. CDR3 sequence: CASSQGTGKSGANVLTF. The CDR3, as DNA: TGTGCCAGCAGCCAAGGCACAGGGAAATCTGGGGCCAACGTCCTGACTTTC.

The rearrangement uses TRBV7-9 and TRBJ2-5, with D perhaps TRBD1 (6 bases). The CDR3 spans 16 residues. V lost 5 bases, J lost 6 bases, and 22 bases lay in between. Germline loops: CDR1 SEHNR, CDR2 FQNEAQ (reference sequence). CDR3 in DNA: TGTGCCAGCAGCCGCCCCCCAGGGGAGAGCGTGAAGACCCAGTACTTC. Residues: CASSRPPGESVKTQYF.

V gene TRBV5-3 combines with J gene TRBJ1-1, with D possibly matching TRBD1 (5 bases). TRBV5-3 has ORF status, its function being uncertain. V shed 2 bases and J shed 1 base, with 18 bases lying between them. The CDR3 spans 17 residues. The CDR3 nucleotides are TGTGCCAGAAGCTTCCTCAACGGGGGGACGAGGAACACTGAAGCTTTCTTT. Protein product: CARSFLNGGTRNTEAFF.

This clone has more than one count but fewer than ten. The chain has TRBV5-1 and TRBJ1-2, with a weak D call TRBD1 (5 bases). V was trimmed by 3 bases and J by 3 bases, leaving 9 bases between them. The germline V gene has CDR1 SGHRS and CDR2 YFSETQ. CDR3 length: 13 amino acids. Here the CDR3 reads CASSSGRDYGYTF. CDR3 coding DNA: TGCGCCAGCAGCTCGGGACGCGACTATGGCTACACCTTC.

The chain has TRBV30 and TRBJ1-4; a possible D gene is TRBD1 (6 bases). The CDR3 is 15 amino acids. V was shortened by 7 bases and J by 4 bases, with 19 bases between the two germline ends. Germline CDR1 is GTSNPN and CDR2 is SVGIG (reference sequence). CDR3 nucleotides: TGTGCCTCCGTTGGGGGACAAGCGAGTAATGAAAAACTGTTTTTT. This translates into CASVGGQASNEKLFF.